The rows below give T cell receptor beta chains drawn from one sample of a study of neoadjuvant anti-PD-1 for oral cavity cancer. Sequenced by immunoSEQ multiplex PCR; TCRdb stores in-frame clones only, minus some. Of 9,500 to 15,000 clones listed, over 55% are singletons. Sample: PBMCs, taken after nivolumab (anti-PD-1) treatment. Receptors originate from a person aged 40 to 85 with oral cavity squamous cell carcinoma. The CDR3 runs from the conserved cysteine through the conserved F or W. Fields, in order: CDR3 length, clone size, D gene, V gene, J gene, CDR3 protein, CDR3 DNA. D genes are given only for firm matches. The listing skips clone size in some rows; elsewhere it reads once, few, many or a size class.

12	once	-	TRBV6-1	TRBJ1-1	CASISLTWDAFF	TGTGCCAGCATTAGTCTCACCTGGGATGCTTTCTTT
14	-	TRBD1	TRBV6-4	TRBJ1-4	CASTPRGQGEKLFF	TGTGCCAGCACTCCCAGGGGGCAGGGTGAAAAACTGTTTTTT
16	once	-	TRBV10-3	TRBJ2-2	CAITQDSRLNTGELFF	TGTGCCATCACTCAGGACAGTCGTCTGAACACCGGGGAGCTGTTTTTT
15	-	TRBD2	TRBV7-8	TRBJ2-3	CASSWLAGTTDTQYF	TGTGCCAGCAGCTGGCTAGCGGGGACCACAGATACGCAGTATTTT
16	-	-	TRBV5-1	TRBJ2-7	CASSLDRLRGRSEQYF	TGCGCCAGCAGCTTGGATCGACTGAGGGGCCGAAGCGAGCAGTACTTC
14	-	TRBD1	TRBV5-1	TRBJ2-5	CASSYGTGEETQYF	TGCGCCAGCAGCTACGGGACAGGGGAAGAGACCCAGTACTTC
15	-	-	TRBV5-6	TRBJ2-7	CASSLLGIGIYEQYF	TGTGCCAGCAGCTTGTTGGGGATTGGCATCTACGAGCAGTACTTC
15	few	TRBD1	TRBV19	TRBJ1-4	CASSTPGQGAEKLFF	TGTGCCAGTAGTACCCCGGGACAGGGGGCCGAAAAACTGTTTTTT
13	-	-	TRBV5-1	TRBJ1-2	CASSFWYPLGYTF	TGCGCCAGCAGCTTTTGGTACCCCCTTGGCTACACCTTC
13	-	-	TRBV27	TRBJ2-4	CASSLGRMSIQYF	TGTGCCAGCAGTTTGGGCAGGATGAGCATTCAGTACTTC
15	-	TRBD1	TRBV19	TRBJ2-1	CASSIDRGRSNEQFF	TGTGCCAGTAGTATTGACAGGGGACGGTCCAATGAGCAGTTCTTC
15	once	TRBD1	TRBV6-5	TRBJ1-4	CASKSPGTGPEKLFF	TGTGCCAGCAAGTCTCCGGGGACAGGACCCGAAAAACTGTTTTTT
12	-	-	TRBV7-9	TRBJ1-1	CASSLDSAEAFF	TGTGCCAGCAGCTTAGATTCGGCTGAGGCTTTCTTT
18	-	-	TRBV11-2	TRBJ1-1	CASSLVMRRVRGYTEAFF	TGTGCCAGCAGCTTAGTTATGAGGAGAGTCAGGGGATACACTGAAGCTTTCTTT
15	-	-	TRBV7-3	TRBJ2-3	CASKELGRDGDTQYF	TGTGCCAGCAAAGAACTGGGCAGGGACGGAGATACGCAGTATTTT
15	-	-	TRBV10-3	TRBJ2-2	CAISDLRQNTGELFF	TGTGCCATCAGTGATTTACGGCAGAACACCGGGGAGCTGTTTTTT
14	-	TRBD1	TRBV10-3	TRBJ1-2	CAISEATGGDGYTF	TGTGCCATCAGTGAGGCAACAGGGGGCGATGGCTACACCTTC
15	-	TRBD1	TRBV11-2	TRBJ1-1	CASSRPYRGDTEAFF	TGTGCCAGCAGCCGACCCTACAGGGGAGACACTGAAGCTTTCTTT
15	-	TRBD2	TRBV19	TRBJ2-3	CASSNQGLSTDTQYF	TGTGCCAGTAGTAACCAGGGACTAAGCACAGATACGCAGTATTTT
16	-	-	TRBV27	TRBJ1-2	CASSSYTGRGGWGYTF	TGTGCCAGCAGTTCGTACACCGGGAGAGGGGGTTGGGGCTACACCTTC
17	-	TRBD1	TRBV27	TRBJ2-4	CASSHWTGVVAKNIQYF	TGTGCCAGCAGTCACTGGACAGGGGTAGTGGCCAAAAACATTCAGTACTTC
17	-	-	TRBV30	TRBJ2-1	CAWSPFPLSRSHNEQFF	TGTGCCTGGAGTCCCTTCCCCTTGTCGCGGAGCCACAATGAGCAGTTCTTC